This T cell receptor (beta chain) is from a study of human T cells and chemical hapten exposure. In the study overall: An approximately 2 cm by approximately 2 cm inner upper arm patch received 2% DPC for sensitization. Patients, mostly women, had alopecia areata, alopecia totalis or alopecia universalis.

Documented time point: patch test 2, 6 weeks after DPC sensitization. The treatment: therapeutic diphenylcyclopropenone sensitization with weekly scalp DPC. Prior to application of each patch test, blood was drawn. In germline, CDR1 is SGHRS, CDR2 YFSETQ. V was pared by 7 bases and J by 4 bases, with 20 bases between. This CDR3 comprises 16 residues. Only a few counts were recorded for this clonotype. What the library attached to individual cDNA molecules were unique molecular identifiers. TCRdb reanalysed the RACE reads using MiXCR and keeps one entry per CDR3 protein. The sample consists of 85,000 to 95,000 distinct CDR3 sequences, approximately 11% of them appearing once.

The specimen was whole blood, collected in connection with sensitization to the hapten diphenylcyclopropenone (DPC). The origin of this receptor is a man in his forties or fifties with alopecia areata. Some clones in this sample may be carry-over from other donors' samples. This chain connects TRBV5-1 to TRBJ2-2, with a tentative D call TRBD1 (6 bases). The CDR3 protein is CASFLLQGIGTGELFF. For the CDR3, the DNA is TGCGCCAGCTTTCTCCTACAGGGAATCGGCACCGGGGAGCTGTTTTTT.